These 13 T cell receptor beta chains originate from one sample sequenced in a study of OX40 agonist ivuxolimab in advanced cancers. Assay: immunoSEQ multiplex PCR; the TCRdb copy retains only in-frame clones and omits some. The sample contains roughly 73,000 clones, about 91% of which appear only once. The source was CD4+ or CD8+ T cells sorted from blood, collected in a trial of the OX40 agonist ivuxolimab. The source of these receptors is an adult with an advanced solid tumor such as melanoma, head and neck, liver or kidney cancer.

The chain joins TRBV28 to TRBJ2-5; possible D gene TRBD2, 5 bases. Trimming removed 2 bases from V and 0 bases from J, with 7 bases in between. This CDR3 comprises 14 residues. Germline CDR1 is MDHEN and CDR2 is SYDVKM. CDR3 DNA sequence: TGTGCCAGCAGTTTAGGGCGGGACCAAGAGACCCAGTACTTC. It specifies CASSLGRDQETQYF.

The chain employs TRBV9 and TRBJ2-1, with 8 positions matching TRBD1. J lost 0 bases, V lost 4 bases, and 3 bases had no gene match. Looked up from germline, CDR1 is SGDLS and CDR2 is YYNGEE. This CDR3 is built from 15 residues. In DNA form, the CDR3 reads TGTGCCAGCAGCCCAGGACAGGGCTCCTACAATGAGCAGTTCTTC. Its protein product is CASSPGQGSYNEQFF.

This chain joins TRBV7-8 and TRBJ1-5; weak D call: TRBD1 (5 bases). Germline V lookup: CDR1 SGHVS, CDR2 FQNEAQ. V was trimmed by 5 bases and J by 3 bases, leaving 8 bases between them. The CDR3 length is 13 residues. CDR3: CASSRDLNQPQHF. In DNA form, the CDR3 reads TGTGCCAGCAGCCGGGACCTCAATCAGCCCCAGCATTTT.

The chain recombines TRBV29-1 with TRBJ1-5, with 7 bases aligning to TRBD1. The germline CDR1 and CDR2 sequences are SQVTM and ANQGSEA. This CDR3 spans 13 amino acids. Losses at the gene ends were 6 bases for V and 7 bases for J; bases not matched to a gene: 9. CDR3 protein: CSVTGQPGQPQHF. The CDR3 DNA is TGCAGCGTCACGGGACAGCCGGGGCAGCCCCAGCATTTT.

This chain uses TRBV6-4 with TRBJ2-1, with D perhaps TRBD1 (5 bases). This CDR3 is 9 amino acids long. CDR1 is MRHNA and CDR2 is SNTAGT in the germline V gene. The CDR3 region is CGQIYEQFF. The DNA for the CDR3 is TGTGGACAGATCTATGAGCAGTTCTTC.

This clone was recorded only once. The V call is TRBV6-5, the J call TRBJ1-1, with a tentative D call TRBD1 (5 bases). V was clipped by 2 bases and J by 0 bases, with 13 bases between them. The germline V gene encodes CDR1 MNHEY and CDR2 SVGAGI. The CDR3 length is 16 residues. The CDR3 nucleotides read TGTGCCAGCAGTTACGGCTGGGGCCTAATGAACACTGAAGCTTTCTTT. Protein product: CASSYGWGLMNTEAFF.

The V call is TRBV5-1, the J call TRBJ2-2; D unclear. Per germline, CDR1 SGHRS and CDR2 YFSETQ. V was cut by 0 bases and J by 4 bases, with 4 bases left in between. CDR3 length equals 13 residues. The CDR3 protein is CASSLDATGELFF. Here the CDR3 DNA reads TGCGCCAGCAGCTTGGACGCCACCGGGGAGCTGTTTTTT.

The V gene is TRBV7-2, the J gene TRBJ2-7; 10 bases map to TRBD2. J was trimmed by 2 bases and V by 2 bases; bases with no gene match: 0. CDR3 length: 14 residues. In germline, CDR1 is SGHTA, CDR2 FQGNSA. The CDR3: CASSLTSGAYEQYF. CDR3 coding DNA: TGTGCCAGCAGCTTAACTAGCGGGGCCTACGAGCAGTACTTC.

The DNA for the CDR3 is TGTGCCAGCAGCCAAGGGCCTGAGGGGCAGACCCAGTACTTC. Translation: CASSQGPEGQTQYF. The chain couples TRBV7-3 to TRBJ2-5; D might be TRBD1 or TRBD2, each matching 5 bases. Trimming took off 5 bases at V and 6 bases at J, with 16 bases between the two ends. The CDR3 is made up of 14 amino acids. The V gene's germline CDR1 is SGHTA and CDR2 FQGTGA.

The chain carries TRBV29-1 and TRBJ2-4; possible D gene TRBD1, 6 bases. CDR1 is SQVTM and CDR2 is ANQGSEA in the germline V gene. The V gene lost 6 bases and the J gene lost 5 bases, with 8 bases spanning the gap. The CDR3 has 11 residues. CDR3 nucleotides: TGCAGCGTCGGACAGCAAAACATTCAGTACTTC. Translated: CSVGQQNIQYF.

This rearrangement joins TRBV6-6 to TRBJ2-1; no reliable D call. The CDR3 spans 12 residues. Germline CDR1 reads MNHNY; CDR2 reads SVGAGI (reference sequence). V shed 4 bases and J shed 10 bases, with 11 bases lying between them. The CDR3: CASSLAQREQFF. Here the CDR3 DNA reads TGTGCCAGCAGTTTGGCCCAGAGGGAGCAGTTCTTC.

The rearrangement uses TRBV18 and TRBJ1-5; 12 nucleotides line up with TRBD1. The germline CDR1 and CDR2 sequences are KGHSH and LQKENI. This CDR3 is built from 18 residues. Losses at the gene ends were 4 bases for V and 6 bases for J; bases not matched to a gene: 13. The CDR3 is CASSLTTGTGGFGQPQHF. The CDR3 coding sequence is TGTGCCAGCTCACTAACAACCGGGACAGGGGGCTTTGGTCAGCCCCAGCATTTT.

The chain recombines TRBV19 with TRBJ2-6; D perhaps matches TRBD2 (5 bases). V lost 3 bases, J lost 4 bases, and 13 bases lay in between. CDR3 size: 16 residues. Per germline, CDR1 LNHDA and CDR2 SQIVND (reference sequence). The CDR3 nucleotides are TGTGCCAGTAGTATTAGAGGGAATGGCGGGGCCAACGTCCTGACTTTC. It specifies CASSIRGNGGANVLTF.